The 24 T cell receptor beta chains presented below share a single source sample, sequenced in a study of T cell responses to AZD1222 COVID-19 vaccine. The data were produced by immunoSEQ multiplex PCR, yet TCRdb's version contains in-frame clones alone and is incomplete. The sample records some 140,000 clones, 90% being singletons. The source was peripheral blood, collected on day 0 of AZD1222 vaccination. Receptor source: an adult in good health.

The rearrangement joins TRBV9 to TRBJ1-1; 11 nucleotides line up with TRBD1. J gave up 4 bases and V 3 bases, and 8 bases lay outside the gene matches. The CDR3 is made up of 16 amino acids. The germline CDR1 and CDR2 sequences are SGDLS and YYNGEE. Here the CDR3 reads CASSGGDRGFGTEAFF. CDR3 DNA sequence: TGTGCCAGCAGCGGCGGGGACAGGGGGTTTGGCACTGAAGCTTTCTTT.

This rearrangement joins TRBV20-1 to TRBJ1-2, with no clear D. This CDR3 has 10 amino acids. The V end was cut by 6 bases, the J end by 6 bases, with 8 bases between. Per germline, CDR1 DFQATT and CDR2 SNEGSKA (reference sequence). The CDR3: CSALGDGYTF. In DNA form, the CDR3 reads TGCAGTGCGCTCGGGGATGGCTACACCTTC.

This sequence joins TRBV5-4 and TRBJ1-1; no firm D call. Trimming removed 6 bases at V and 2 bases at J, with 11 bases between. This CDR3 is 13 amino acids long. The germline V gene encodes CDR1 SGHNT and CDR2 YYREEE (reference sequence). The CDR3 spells CASKPTPNTEAFF. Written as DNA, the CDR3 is TGTGCCAGCAAACCCACCCCCAACACTGAAGCTTTCTTT.

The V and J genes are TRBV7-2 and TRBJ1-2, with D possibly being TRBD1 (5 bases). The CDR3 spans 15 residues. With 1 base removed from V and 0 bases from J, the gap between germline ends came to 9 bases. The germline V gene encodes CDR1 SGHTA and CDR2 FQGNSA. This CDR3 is CASSLEGSPNYGYTF. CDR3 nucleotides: TGTGCCAGCAGCTTAGAGGGGTCGCCTAACTATGGCTACACCTTC.

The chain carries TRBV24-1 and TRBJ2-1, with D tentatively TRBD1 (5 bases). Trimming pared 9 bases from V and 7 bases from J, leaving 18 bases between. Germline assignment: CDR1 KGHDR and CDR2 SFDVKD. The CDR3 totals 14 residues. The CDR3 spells CATGQGRGRNEQFF. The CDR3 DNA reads TGTGCCACCGGGCAGGGTAGGGGTCGGAATGAGCAGTTCTTC.

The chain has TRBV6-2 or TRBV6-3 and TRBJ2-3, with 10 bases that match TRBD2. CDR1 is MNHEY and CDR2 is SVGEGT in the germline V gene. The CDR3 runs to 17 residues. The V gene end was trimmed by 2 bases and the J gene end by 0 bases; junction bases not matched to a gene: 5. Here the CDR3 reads CASSYVTSGTSTDTQYF. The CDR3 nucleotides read TGTGCCAGCAGTTACGTCACTAGCGGGACTAGCACAGATACGCAGTATTTT.

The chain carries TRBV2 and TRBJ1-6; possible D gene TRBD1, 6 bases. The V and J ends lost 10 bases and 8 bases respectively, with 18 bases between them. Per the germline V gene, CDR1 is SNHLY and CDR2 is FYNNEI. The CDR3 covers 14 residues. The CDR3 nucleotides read TGTGCCACCCTGCCTCAGGGGAAAGATTCACCCCTCCACTTT. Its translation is CATLPQGKDSPLHF.

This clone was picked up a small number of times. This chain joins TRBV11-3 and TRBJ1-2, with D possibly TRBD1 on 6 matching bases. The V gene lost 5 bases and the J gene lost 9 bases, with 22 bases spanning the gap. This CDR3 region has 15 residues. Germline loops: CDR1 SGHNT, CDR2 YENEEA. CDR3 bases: TGTGCCAGCAGCCCTTTAGGGGGGGAAACGGGCCGCTACACCTTC. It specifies CASSPLGGETGRYTF. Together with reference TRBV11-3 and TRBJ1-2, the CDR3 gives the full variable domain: EAGVVQSPRYKIIEKKQPVAFWCNPISGHNTLYWYLQNLGQGPELLIRYENEEAVDDSQLPKDRFSAERLKGVDSTLKIQPAELGDSAVYLCASSPLGGETGRYTFGSGTRLTVV.

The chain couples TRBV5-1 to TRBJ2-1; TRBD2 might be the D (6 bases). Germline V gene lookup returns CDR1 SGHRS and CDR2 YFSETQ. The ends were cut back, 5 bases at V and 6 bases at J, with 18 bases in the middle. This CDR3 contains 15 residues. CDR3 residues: CASRGGGSVGNEQFF. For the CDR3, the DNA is TGCGCCAGCAGGGGAGGTGGGAGTGTGGGCAATGAGCAGTTCTTC.

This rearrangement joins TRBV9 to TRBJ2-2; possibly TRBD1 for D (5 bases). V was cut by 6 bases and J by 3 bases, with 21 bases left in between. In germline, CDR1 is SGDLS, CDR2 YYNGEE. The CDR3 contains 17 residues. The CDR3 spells CASTLIPGRADTGELFF. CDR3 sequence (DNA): TGTGCCAGCACCCTCATCCCGGGCAGGGCCGACACCGGGGAGCTGTTTTTT.

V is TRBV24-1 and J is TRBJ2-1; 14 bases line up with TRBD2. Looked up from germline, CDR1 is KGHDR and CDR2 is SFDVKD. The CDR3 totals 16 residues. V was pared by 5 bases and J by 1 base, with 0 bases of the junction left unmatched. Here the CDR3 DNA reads TGTGCCACCAGTGGGACTAGCGGGAGGTCCTACAATGAGCAGTTCTTC. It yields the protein CATSGTSGRSYNEQFF.

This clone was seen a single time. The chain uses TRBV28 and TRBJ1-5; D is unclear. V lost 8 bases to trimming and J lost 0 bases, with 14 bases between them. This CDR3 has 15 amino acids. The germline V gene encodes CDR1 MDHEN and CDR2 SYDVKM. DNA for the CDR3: TGTGCCAGCCACGCCGGGCAGAATAGCAATCAGCCCCAGCATTTT. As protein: CASHAGQNSNQPQHF.

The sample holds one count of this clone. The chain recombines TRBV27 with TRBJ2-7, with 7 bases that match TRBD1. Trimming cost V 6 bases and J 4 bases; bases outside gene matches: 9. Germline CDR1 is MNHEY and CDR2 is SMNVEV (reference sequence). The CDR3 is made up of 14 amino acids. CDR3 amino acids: CASSSRGQFYEQYF. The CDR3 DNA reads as TGTGCCAGCAGCTCCAGGGGACAGTTTTACGAGCAGTACTTC.

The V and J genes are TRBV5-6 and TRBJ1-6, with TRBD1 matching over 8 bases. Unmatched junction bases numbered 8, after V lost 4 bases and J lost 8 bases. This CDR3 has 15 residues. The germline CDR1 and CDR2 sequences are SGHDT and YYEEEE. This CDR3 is CASSQTGGGDSPLHF. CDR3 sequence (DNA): TGTGCCAGCAGCCAAACAGGGGGGGGAGATTCACCCCTCCACTTT.

The CDR3 DNA follows: TGTGCCACCAGCCCTATCGACAGGGGGCAAGGAAACACCATATATTTT. Encoded protein: CATSPIDRGQGNTIYF. This chain uses TRBV15 with TRBJ1-3; 10 positions match TRBD1. The CDR3 is 16 amino acids. The germline CDR1 and CDR2 sequences are LNHNV and YYDKDF (reference sequence). J was trimmed by 4 bases and V by 5 bases; bases with no gene match: 8.

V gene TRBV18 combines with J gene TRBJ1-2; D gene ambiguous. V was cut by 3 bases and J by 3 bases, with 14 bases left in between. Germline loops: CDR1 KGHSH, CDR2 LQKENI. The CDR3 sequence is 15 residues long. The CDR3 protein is CASSPQNRVDYGYTF. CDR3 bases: TGTGCCAGCTCACCTCAGAATAGGGTGGACTATGGCTACACCTTC.

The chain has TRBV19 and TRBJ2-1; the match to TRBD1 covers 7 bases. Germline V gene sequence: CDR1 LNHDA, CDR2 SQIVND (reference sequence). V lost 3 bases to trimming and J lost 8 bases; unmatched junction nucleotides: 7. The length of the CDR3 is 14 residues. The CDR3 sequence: CASSIWDSGDEQFF. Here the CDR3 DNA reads TGTGCCAGTAGTATTTGGGACAGTGGGGATGAGCAGTTCTTC. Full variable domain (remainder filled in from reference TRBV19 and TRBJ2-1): DGGITQSPKYLFRKEGQNVTLSCEQNLNHDAMYWYRQDPGQGLRLIYYSQIVNDFQKGDIAEGYSVSREKKESFPLTVTSAQKNPTAFYLCASSIWDSGDEQFFGPGTRLTVL.

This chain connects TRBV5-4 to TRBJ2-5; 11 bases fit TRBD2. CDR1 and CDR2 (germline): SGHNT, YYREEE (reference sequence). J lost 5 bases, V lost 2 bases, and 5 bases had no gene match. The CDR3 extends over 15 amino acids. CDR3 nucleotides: TGTGCCAGCAGCTTTAGCGGGAGGGCCGGGGAGACCCAGTACTTC. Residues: CASSFSGRAGETQYF.

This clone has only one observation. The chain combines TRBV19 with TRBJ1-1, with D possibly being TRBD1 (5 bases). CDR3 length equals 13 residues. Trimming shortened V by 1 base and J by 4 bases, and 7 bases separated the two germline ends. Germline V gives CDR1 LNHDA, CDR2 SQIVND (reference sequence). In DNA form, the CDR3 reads TGTGCCAGTAGTATAGGGGGGGGCACTGAAGCTTTCTTT. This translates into CASSIGGGTEAFF.

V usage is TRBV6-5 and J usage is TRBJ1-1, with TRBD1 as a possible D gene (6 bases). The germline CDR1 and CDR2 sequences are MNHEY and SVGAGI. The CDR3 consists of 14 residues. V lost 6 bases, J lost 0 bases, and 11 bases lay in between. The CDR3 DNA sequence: TGTGCCAGCAGCGGCCAGGGGATGAACACTGAAGCTTTCTTT. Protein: CASSGQGMNTEAFF.

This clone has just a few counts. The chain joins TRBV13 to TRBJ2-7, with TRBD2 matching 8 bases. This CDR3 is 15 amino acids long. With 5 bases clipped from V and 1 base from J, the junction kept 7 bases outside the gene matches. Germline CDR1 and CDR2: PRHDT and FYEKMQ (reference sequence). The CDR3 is CASSRWTSRSYEQYF. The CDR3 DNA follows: TGTGCCAGCAGCCGCTGGACTAGCCGATCCTACGAGCAGTACTTC.

CDR3 DNA sequence: TGTGCCAGCAGCAACCTACGACAGCGGGAGGGCCTGGACGAGCAGTACTTC. It specifies CASSNLRQREGLDEQYF. The V and J genes are TRBV5-6 and TRBJ2-7, with 10 positions matching TRBD2. Germline CDR1 reads SGHDT; CDR2 reads YYEEEE. The CDR3 loop spans 17 amino acids. V trimming: 4 bases; J trimming: 5 bases; junction bases outside the gene matches: 15. Based on the CDR3 plus reference TRBV5-6 and TRBJ2-7, the full variable domain is DAGVTQSPTHLIKTRGQQVTLRCSPKSGHDTVSWYQQALGQGPQFIFQYYEEEERQRGNFPDRFSGHQFPNYSSELNVNALLLGDSALYLCASSNLRQREGLDEQYFGPGTRLTVT.

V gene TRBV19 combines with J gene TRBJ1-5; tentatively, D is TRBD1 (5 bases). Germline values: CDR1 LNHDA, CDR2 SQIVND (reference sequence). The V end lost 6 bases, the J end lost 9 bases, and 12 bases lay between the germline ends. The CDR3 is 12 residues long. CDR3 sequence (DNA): TGTGCCAGTAGCCTCGGTCAGGGGCCCCAGCATTTT. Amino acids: CASSLGQGPQHF.

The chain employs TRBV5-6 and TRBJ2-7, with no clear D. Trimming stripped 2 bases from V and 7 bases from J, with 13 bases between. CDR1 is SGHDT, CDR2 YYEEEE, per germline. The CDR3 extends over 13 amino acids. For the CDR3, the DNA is TGTGCCAGCAGCTTCCTATCGGTCAGGGAGCAGTACTTC. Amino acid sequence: CASSFLSVREQYF.